The present TCR beta chain was sequenced within a study of cytomegalovirus exposure and HLA in healthy donors. Findings and caveats of the study: Diagnosis of cytomegalovirus status made by the classifier reportedly showed high specificity and sensitivity. In a later analysis, specific HLA alleles were associated with under 20,000 TCR beta sequences at a 0.05 false discovery rate.

In this sample, this clone turned up once. What it binds is not known. With 60 Vbeta and 13 Jbeta primers, the PCR was carried out. Profiling relied on immunoSEQ multiplex PCR, and the TCRdb table lists in-frame clones only, not all of them. The data contain about 140,000 clones, 76% of them singletons. Source material: PBMCs. This TCR was sampled from a male donor in good health and CMV-seronegative.

In DNA form, the CDR3 reads TGTGCCAGCAGCCCTTTCAGGGATGTAACTAACTATGGCTACACCTTC. Encoded protein: CASSPFRDVTNYGYTF. The chain is built from TRBV9 and TRBJ1-2; weak D call: TRBD1 (5 bases). The germline V gene encodes CDR1 SGDLS and CDR2 YYNGEE. The CDR3 sequence is 16 residues long. V lost 4 bases and J lost 0, with 16 bases in between.